This is a list of T cell receptor beta chains from one sample in a study of T cells in Graves' hyperthyroidism and ophthalmopathy. Each CDR3 protein gets one entry after TCRdb re-called the multiplex PCR reads with MiXCR. The sample has roughly 550,000 distinct CDR3 sequences, about 16% seen once. The sequenced sample was blood. These receptors came from a young woman with Graves' ophthalmopathy. Each CDR3 is given with its conserved first and last residue. D genes are given only for firm matches. The listing skips clone size in some rows; elsewhere it reads once, few, many or a size class.

D	size	V	J	CDR3	DNA
-	-	TRBV7-2	TRBJ1-1	CASSLDQGTEAFF	TGTGCCAGCAGCTTAGATCAGGGCACTGAAGCTTTCTTT
-	many	TRBV9	TRBJ2-3	CASSAGLASSTDTQYF	TGTGCCAGCAGCGCCGGACTGGCCTCTAGCACAGATACGCAGTATTTT
-	many	TRBV20-1	TRBJ1-5	CSAREDRYSNQPQHF	TGCAGTGCTAGAGAAGACAGGTATAGCAATCAGCCCCAGCATTTT
TRBD2	many	TRBV11-2	TRBJ2-7	CASSLDSLGWTSNYEQYF	TGTGCCAGCAGCTTAGACAGCCTAGGCTGGACTAGCAACTACGAGCAGTACTTC
-	few	TRBV7-2	TRBJ2-1	CASSPEQSYNEQFF	TGTGCCAGCAGCCCGGAACAGTCTTACAATGAGCAGTTCTTC
TRBD1	few	TRBV19	TRBJ1-1	CASSKGGQNTEAFF	TGTGCCAGTAGTAAAGGGGGCCAGAACACTGAAGCTTTCTTT
TRBD1	few	TRBV4-3	TRBJ2-1	CASSLRQGDEQFF	TGCGCCAGCAGCCTGCGACAGGGCGACGAGCAGTTCTTC
-	many	TRBV28	TRBJ2-3	CASSFYLEDAQYF	TGTGCCAGCAGTTTTTATCTGGAAGATGCGCAGTATTTT
-	few	TRBV7-2	TRBJ2-7	CASSLAGKVYEQYF	TGTGCCAGCAGCTTAGCAGGCAAAGTCTACGAGCAGTACTTC
-	many	TRBV7-3	TRBJ2-4	CASSLEGSGGVQYF	TGTGCCAGCAGCTTAGAGGGGAGTGGCGGGGTTCAGTACTTC
-	-	TRBV7-3	TRBJ2-3	CASSFQGRDTQYF	TGTGCCAGCAGCTTTCAGGGCCGAGATACGCAGTATTTT
TRBD2	many	TRBV11-2	TRBJ2-5	CASSEGTLTSGTQETQYF	TGTGCCAGCAGCGAAGGGACGCTGACTAGCGGGACTCAAGAGACCCAGTACTTC
-	-	TRBV19	TRBJ1-5	CASSISEVNQPQHF	TGTGCCAGTAGTATTTCTGAGGTTAATCAGCCCCAGCATTTT
-	-	TRBV20-1	TRBJ2-1	CSARDGTGSYNEQFF	TGCAGTGCTAGAGACGGGACTGGCTCCTACAATGAGCAGTTCTTC
-	-	TRBV19	TRBJ1-2	CASSTLEFYGYTF	TGTGCCAGTAGCACCCTGGAATTCTATGGCTACACCTTC
-	-	TRBV19	TRBJ2-7	CASSIGHYEQYF	TGTGCCAGTAGTATTGGCCACTACGAGCAGTACTTC
TRBD1	-	TRBV6-5	TRBJ1-2	CASSYGQGKGGYTF	TGTGCCAGCAGTTACGGACAGGGGAAAGGAGGCTACACCTTC
-	many	TRBV7-2	TRBJ2-7	CASSLVREQYF	TGTGCCAGCAGTTTAGTCCGCGAGCAGTACTTC
-	few	TRBV7-2	TRBJ2-5	CASSPQAGHHQETQYF	TGTGCCAGCAGCCCGCAGGCTGGTCACCACCAAGAGACCCAGTACTTC